The 20 T cell receptor beta chains below all came from one sample that was sequenced in a study of cytomegalovirus exposure and HLA in healthy donors. The PCR made use of 60 Vbeta and 13 Jbeta primers. Sequencing used immunoSEQ multiplex PCR; TCRdb keeps in-frame clones, though not all of them. There are 150,000 to 200,000 clones in the sample; roughly 80% occur only once, and about 0.25% lies in the top ten. The specimen sequenced was PBMCs. The receptors stem from a boy between 5 and 17 years old in good health and CMV-seronegative.

This chain joins TRBV2 and TRBJ2-1, with a tentative D call TRBD1 (6 bases). CDR1 is SNHLY, CDR2 FYNNEI, per germline. The V end lost 7 bases, the J end lost 8 bases, and 18 bases lay between the germline ends. There are 14 residues in the CDR3. CDR3 in amino acids: CASKETGMRDEQFF. The CDR3 nucleotides are TGTGCCAGCAAGGAGACAGGAATGCGAGATGAGCAGTTCTTC. Looking up the rest from reference TRBV2 and TRBJ2-1 gives the full variable domain: EPEVTQTPSHQVTQMGQEVILRCVPISNHLYFYWYRQILGQKVEFLVSFYNNEISEKSEIFDDQFSVERPDGSNFTLKIRSTKLEDSAMYFCASKETGMRDEQFFGPGTRLTVL.

V and J are TRBV7-9 and TRBJ1-6; D call uncertain. In germline, CDR1 is SEHNR, CDR2 FQNEAQ (reference sequence). V lost 5 bases and J 6 bases, leaving 11 bases between the germline ends. This CDR3 contains 14 residues. The DNA for the CDR3 is TGTGCCAGCAGCCCTCCTCTTCTTAATTCACCCCTCCACTTT. Encoded protein: CASSPPLLNSPLHF.

A single count supports this clone. The chain has TRBV6-5 and TRBJ2-1; unclear D gene. CDR1 and CDR2 from the germline V gene are MNHEY and SVGAGI. This CDR3 contains 12 residues. The V gene lost 2 bases and the J gene lost 13 bases, with 12 bases spanning the gap. The CDR3 reads CASSYGPGRQFF. The CDR3 DNA follows: TGTGCCAGCAGTTACGGTCCAGGTCGCCAGTTCTTC.

V is TRBV13 and J is TRBJ2-5; D not resolved. Between the trimmed V and J ends, which lost 5 bases and 3 bases, there was a span of 16 bases. CDR1 PRHDT and CDR2 FYEKMQ come from the germline V gene (reference sequence). The CDR3 is 15 residues long. The CDR3, as DNA: TGTGCCAGCAGCCAAACGGCGGCCGGAAAAGAGACCCAGTACTTC. Amino acids: CASSQTAAGKETQYF.

In its sample, this clone was seen once. V and J are TRBV7-9 and TRBJ2-3, with 9 bases that match TRBD2. V dropped 0 bases and J dropped 2; count of bases not matched to a gene: 6. Germline V gene lookup returns CDR1 SEHNR and CDR2 FQNEAQ (reference sequence). This CDR3 spans 17 amino acids. The CDR3 loop reads CASSLAPSGVNTDTQYF. CDR3 in DNA: TGTGCCAGCAGCTTAGCACCTAGCGGGGTTAACACAGATACGCAGTATTTT. Based on the CDR3 plus reference TRBV7-9 and TRBJ2-3, the full variable domain is DTGVSQNPRHKITKRGQNVTFRCDPISEHNRLYWYRQTLGQGPEFLTYFQNEAQLEKSRLLSDRFSAERPKGSFSTLEIQRTEQGDSAMYLCASSLAPSGVNTDTQYFGPGTRLTVL.

The V gene is TRBV10-3, the J gene TRBJ2-7; 11 positions match TRBD1. Per germline, CDR1 ENHRY and CDR2 SYGVKD. With 10 bases clipped from V and 4 bases from J, the junction kept 12 bases outside the gene matches. The CDR3 is 15 residues long. The CDR3 is CASRLRGQGVYEQYF. The CDR3 bases are TGTGCCAGCCGGCTAAGGGGACAGGGGGTTTACGAGCAGTACTTC.

This clone was observed a single time. The genes are TRBV30 and TRBJ2-7, with TRBD2 as a possible D gene (6 bases). This CDR3 is built from 15 residues. CDR1 and CDR2 from the germline V gene are GTSNPN and SVGIG (reference sequence). With 0 bases removed from V and 5 bases from J, the gap between germline ends came to 17 bases. The CDR3 sequence is CAWSVLGGLYDEQYF. CDR3 nucleotide sequence: TGTGCCTGGAGTGTACTCGGGGGACTCTACGACGAGCAGTACTTC.

The CDR3 is CASSPYSTSYEQYF. In nucleotides, the CDR3 is TGTGCCAGCAGCCCGTACTCCACCTCCTACGAGCAGTACTTC. V and J are TRBV9 and TRBJ2-7; D gene ambiguous. Germline CDR1 reads SGDLS; CDR2 reads YYNGEE. The CDR3 extends over 14 amino acids. The germline V and J ends were trimmed by 4 bases and 0 bases, with 11 bases remaining between them.

The genes are TRBV18 and TRBJ2-7, with 9 bases identical to TRBD2. The CDR3 is made up of 13 amino acids. V lost 5 bases, J lost 7 bases, and 6 bases stayed unmatched. Germline CDR1 and CDR2: KGHSH and LQKENI. CDR3 DNA: TGTGCCAGCTCATCGGGACTAGCTAAAGAGCAGTACTTC. Encoded protein: CASSSGLAKEQYF.

The chain uses TRBV30 and TRBJ1-1; TRBD1 aligns across 7 bases. V dropped 3 bases and J dropped 12; count of bases not matched to a gene: 10. Per the germline V gene, CDR1 is GTSNPN and CDR2 is SVGIG (reference sequence). There are 12 residues in the CDR3. In nucleotides, the CDR3 is TGTGCCTGGAGCCCAGGGGGAAGGTTAACTTTCTTT. Its translation: CAWSPGGRLTFF.

This sequence joins TRBV9 and TRBJ1-1, with 12 bases lining up with TRBD1. Germline V gives CDR1 SGDLS, CDR2 YYNGEE. V dropped 3 bases and J dropped 8; count of bases not matched to a gene: 5. The CDR3 runs 14 residues. CDR3 loop: CASSAGTGGAEAFF. In nucleotides, the CDR3 is TGTGCCAGCAGCGCGGGGACAGGGGGCGCGGAAGCTTTCTTT.

V and J are TRBV27 and TRBJ2-5, with a possible D match to TRBD2 (6 bases). V was clipped by 6 bases and J by 4 bases, with 12 bases between them. Germline CDR1 and CDR2: MNHEY and SMNVEV (reference sequence). This CDR3 comprises 13 residues. The chain's CDR3 is CASRRLGSETQYF. The CDR3 DNA sequence: TGTGCCAGCAGGCGACTAGGGTCAGAGACCCAGTACTTC.

The rearrangement joins TRBV9 to TRBJ2-1; 7 bases match TRBD1. This CDR3 contains 10 residues. V gave up 7 bases and J gave up 13 bases; unmatched junction bases: 5. CDR1 and CDR2 (germline): SGDLS, YYNGEE. Here the CDR3 DNA reads TGTGCCAGCCAGGACAGGTACCAGTTCTTC. This sequence encodes CASQDRYQFF. Using reference TRBV9 and TRBJ2-1 for the parts outside the CDR3, the full variable domain is DSGVTQTPKHLITATGQRVTLRCSPRSGDLSVYWYQQSLDQGLQFLIQYYNGEERAKGNILERFSAQQFPDLHSELNLSSLELGDSALYFCASQDRYQFFGPGTRLTVL.

The J gene is TRBJ1-1, the V gene TRBV30; 7 positions match TRBD1. From germline, CDR1 is GTSNPN and CDR2 SVGIG (reference sequence). Unmatched junction bases numbered 2, after V lost 3 bases and J lost 4 bases. This CDR3 is built from 12 residues. CDR3 in DNA: TGTGCCTGGAGGGCAGGGGGCACTGAAGCTTTCTTT. This encodes CAWRAGGTEAFF. The whole variable domain, remainder taken from reference TRBV30 and TRBJ1-1, is SQTIHQWPATLVQPVGSPLSLECTVEGTSNPNLYWYRQAAGRGLQLLFYSVGIGQISSEVPQNLSASRPQDRQFILSSKKLLLSDSGFYLCAWRAGGTEAFFGQGTRLTVV.

The chain recombines TRBV5-4 with TRBJ2-1; 12 bases are shared with TRBD2. Germline assignment: CDR1 SGHNT and CDR2 YYREEE (reference sequence). This CDR3 region has 18 residues. The junction had 9 bases not matched to a gene; V was cut back by 3 bases and J by 2 bases. The CDR3 protein is CASSYGLAGQPPYNEQFF. As DNA, the CDR3 is TGTGCCAGCAGCTACGGACTAGCGGGACAACCCCCCTACAATGAGCAGTTCTTC. Using reference TRBV5-4 and TRBJ2-1 for the parts outside the CDR3, the full variable domain is ETGVTQSPTHLIKTRGQQVTLRCSSQSGHNTVSWYQQALGQGPQFIFQYYREEENGRGNFPPRFSGLQFPNYSSELNVNALELDDSALYLCASSYGLAGQPPYNEQFFGPGTRLTVL.

The CDR3 DNA reads as TGCGCCAGCAGCTTGGGCCTGGCGGGGAGGGAGACCCAGTACTTC. Its protein is CASSLGLAGRETQYF. The chain uses TRBV5-1 and TRBJ2-5; a weak D match, TRBD2 (6 bases). The V end lost 0 bases, the J end lost 5 bases, and 14 bases lay between the germline ends. CDR3 length: 15 amino acids. From germline, CDR1 is SGHRS and CDR2 YFSETQ.

This clone was seen only a few times. This rearrangement joins TRBV29-1 to TRBJ2-7; D gene unclear. The CDR3 has 12 amino acids. Germline lookup yields CDR1 SQVTM and CDR2 ANQGSEA. Trimming removed 4 bases at V and 9 bases at J, with 16 bases between. The CDR3 spells CSVGGLIGGQYF. The CDR3 region has the DNA TGCAGCGTTGGCGGCCTCATCGGTGGGCAGTACTTC.

This clone was detected only a few times. The V call is TRBV7-3, the J call TRBJ1-2; 7 bases match TRBD1. Germline assignment: CDR1 SGHTA and CDR2 FQGTGA. V shed 0 bases, J shed 7 bases, and the junction held 2 bases outside the gene matches. This CDR3 is built from 13 residues. This chain's CDR3 is CASSLTPGGGYTF. The CDR3 region has the DNA TGTGCCAGCAGCTTAACCCCAGGGGGTGGCTACACCTTC.

This sequence joins TRBV2 and TRBJ1-1; D unclear. The CDR3 runs 12 residues. V gave up 2 bases and J gave up 7 bases, with 8 bases separating them. The germline V gene encodes CDR1 SNHLY and CDR2 FYNNEI. The CDR3 region is CASSETGLEAFF. CDR3 nucleotides: TGTGCCAGCAGTGAAACCGGACTTGAAGCTTTCTTT.

The chain carries TRBV7-8 and TRBJ2-1; D may be TRBD1 (6 bases). There are 15 residues in the CDR3. Trimming stripped 5 bases from V and 8 bases from J, with 19 bases between. The V gene's germline CDR1 is SGHVS and CDR2 FQNEAQ. The CDR3, as DNA: TGTGCCAGCAGCCCACAATTGGCAGGGGTTGATGAGCAGTTCTTC. Protein: CASSPQLAGVDEQFF.